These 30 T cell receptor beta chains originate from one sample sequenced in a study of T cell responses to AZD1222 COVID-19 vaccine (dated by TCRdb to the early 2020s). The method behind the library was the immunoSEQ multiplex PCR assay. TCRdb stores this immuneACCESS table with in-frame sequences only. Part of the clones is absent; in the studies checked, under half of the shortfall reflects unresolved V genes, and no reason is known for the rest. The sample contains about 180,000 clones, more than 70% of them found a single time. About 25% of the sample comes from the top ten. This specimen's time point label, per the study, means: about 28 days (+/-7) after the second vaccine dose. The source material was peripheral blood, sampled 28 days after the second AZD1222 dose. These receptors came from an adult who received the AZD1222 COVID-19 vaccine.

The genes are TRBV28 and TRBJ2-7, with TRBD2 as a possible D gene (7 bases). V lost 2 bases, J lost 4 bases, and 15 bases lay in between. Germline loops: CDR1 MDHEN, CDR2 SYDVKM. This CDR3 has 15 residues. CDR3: CASSLGGAAIYEQYF. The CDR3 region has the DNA TGTGCCAGCAGTTTAGGGGGGGCAGCGATTTACGAGCAGTACTTC.

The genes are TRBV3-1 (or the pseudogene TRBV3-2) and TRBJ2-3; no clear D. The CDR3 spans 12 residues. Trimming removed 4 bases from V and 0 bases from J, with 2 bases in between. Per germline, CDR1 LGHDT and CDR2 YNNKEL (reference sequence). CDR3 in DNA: TGTGCCAGCAGCCCTAGCACAGATACGCAGTATTTT. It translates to CASSPSTDTQYF.

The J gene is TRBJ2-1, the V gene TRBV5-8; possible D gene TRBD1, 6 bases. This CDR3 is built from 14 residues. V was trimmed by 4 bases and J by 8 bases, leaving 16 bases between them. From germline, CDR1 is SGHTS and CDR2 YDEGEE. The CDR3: CASSQDIPGDEQFF. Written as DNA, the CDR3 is TGTGCCAGCAGCCAAGATATCCCAGGGGATGAGCAGTTCTTC.

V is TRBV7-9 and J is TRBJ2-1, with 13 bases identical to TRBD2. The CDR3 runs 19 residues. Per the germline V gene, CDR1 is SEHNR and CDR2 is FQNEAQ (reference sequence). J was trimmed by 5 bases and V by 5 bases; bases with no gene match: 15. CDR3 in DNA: TGTGCCAGCAGCCCAGACCCATCGACTGGACTAGCGGGAGACAATGAGCAGTTCTTC. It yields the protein CASSPDPSTGLAGDNEQFF.

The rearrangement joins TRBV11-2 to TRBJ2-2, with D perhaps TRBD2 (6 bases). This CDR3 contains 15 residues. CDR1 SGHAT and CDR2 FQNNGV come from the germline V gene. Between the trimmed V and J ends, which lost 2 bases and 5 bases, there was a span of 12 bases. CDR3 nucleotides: TGTGCCAGCAGCTTACCCGGGAGAGGGACCGGGGAGCTGTTTTTT. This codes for CASSLPGRGTGELFF. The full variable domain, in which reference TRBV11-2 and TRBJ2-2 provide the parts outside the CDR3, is EAGVAQSPRYKIIEKRQSVAFWCNPISGHATLYWYQQILGQGPKLLIQFQNNGVVDDSQLPKDRFSAERLKGVDSTLKIQPAKLEDSAVYLCASSLPGRGTGELFFGEGSRLTVL.

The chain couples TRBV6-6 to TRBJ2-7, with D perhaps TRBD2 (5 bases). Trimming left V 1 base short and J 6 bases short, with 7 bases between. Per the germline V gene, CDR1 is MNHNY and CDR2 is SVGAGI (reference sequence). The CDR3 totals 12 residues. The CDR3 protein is CASSYLASEQYF. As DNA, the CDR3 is TGTGCCAGCAGTTACTTAGCGTCCGAGCAGTACTTC.

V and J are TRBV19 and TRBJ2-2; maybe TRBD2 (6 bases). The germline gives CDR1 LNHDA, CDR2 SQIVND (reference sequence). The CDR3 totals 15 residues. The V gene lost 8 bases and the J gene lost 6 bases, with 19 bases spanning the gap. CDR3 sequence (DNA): TGTGCCAGTGCCTGGAAGGGAGGTGCGTCCGGGGAGCTGTTTTTT. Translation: CASAWKGGASGELFF.

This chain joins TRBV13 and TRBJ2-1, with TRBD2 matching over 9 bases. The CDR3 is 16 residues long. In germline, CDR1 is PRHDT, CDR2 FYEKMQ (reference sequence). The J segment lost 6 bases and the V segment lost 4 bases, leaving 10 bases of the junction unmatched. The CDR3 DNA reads TGTGCCAGCAGCTCCCTCGGGACTAGCCAGCGCAATGAGCAGTTCTTC. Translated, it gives CASSSLGTSQRNEQFF.

The CDR3 DNA reads as TGCGCCAGCAGCTTGGGACAGGGCACCTCCGGCTATGGCTACACCTTC. It yields the protein CASSLGQGTSGYGYTF. The chain links TRBV5-1 to TRBJ1-2, with 7 bases fitting TRBD1. Germline assignment: CDR1 SGHRS and CDR2 YFSETQ. The CDR3 is made up of 16 amino acids. The V gene end was trimmed by 0 bases and the J gene end by 4 bases; junction bases not matched to a gene: 9. The variable domain in full, with the rest retrieved from reference TRBV5-1 and TRBJ1-2, is KAGVTQTPRYLIKTRGQQVTLSCSPISGHRSVSWYQQTPGQGLQFLFEYFSETQRNKGNFPGRFSGRQFSNSRSEMNVSTLELGDSALYLCASSLGQGTSGYGYTFGSGTRLTVV.

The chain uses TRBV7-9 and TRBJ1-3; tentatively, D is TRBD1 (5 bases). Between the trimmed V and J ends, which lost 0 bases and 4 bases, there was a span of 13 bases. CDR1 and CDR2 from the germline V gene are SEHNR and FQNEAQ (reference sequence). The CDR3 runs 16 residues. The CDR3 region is CASSLAGTSGGNTIYF. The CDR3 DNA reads TGTGCCAGCAGCTTAGCGGGGACTTCTGGGGGAAACACCATATATTTT.

CDR3 bases: TGTGCCAGCAGTTCTGGCAGGGCTGGAAACACCATATATTTT. Translating gives CASSSGRAGNTIYF. This chain connects TRBV6-5 to TRBJ1-3; possible D gene TRBD1, 5 bases. Germline loops: CDR1 MNHEY, CDR2 SVGAGI. V lost 4 bases to trimming and J lost 2 bases, with 9 bases between them. The CDR3 spans 14 residues.

The CDR3 nucleotides are TGCGCCAGCAGCTCCCGGGCCTCGGCCTCTGGAAACACCATATATTTT. This gives the protein CASSSRASASGNTIYF. The V gene is TRBV5-1, the J gene TRBJ1-3; D is ambiguous. Trimming pared 3 bases from V and 0 bases from J, leaving 13 bases between. CDR1 is SGHRS and CDR2 is YFSETQ in the germline V gene. The CDR3 contains 16 residues.

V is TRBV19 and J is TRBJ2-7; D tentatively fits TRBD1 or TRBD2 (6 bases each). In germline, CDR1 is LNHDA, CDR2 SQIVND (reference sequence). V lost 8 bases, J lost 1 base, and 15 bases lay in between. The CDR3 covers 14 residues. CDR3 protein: CASPEGGQSYEQYF. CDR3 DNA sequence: TGTGCCAGTCCCGAGGGGGGTCAATCCTACGAGCAGTACTTC. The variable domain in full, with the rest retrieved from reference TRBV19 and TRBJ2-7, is DGGITQSPKYLFRKEGQNVTLSCEQNLNHDAMYWYRQDPGQGLRLIYYSQIVNDFQKGDIAEGYSVSREKKESFPLTVTSAQKNPTAFYLCASPEGGQSYEQYFGPGTRLTVT.

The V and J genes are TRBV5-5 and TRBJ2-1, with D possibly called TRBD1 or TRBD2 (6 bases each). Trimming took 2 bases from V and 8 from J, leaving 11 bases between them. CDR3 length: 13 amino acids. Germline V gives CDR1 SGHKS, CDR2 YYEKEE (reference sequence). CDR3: CASSFPGGDEQFF. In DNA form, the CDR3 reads TGTGCCAGCAGCTTTCCCGGGGGCGATGAGCAGTTCTTC.

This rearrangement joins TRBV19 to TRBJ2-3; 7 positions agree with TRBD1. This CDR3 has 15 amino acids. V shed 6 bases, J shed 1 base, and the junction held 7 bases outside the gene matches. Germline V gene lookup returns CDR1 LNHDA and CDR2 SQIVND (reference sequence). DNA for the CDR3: TGTGCCAGTAGGCAGACAGGGTCGGGCACAGATACGCAGTATTTT. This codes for CASRQTGSGTDTQYF.

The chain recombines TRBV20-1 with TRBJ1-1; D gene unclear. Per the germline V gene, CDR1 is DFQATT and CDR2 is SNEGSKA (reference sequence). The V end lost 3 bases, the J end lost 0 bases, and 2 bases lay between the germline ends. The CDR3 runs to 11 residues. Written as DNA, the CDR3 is TGCAGTGCTAGCCTGAACACTGAAGCTTTCTTT. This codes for CSASLNTEAFF.

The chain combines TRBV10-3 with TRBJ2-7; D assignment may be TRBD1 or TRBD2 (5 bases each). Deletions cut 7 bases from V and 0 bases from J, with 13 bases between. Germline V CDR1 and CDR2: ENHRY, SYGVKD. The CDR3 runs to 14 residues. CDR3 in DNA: TGTGCCATCACCCCGGGGCCAAGCTCCTACGAGCAGTACTTC. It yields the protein CAITPGPSSYEQYF.

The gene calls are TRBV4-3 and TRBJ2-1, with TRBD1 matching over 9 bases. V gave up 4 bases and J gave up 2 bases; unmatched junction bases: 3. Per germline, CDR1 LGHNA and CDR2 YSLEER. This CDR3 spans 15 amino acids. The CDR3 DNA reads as TGCGCCAGCAGCCCCTGGACAGGGGCCTACAATGAGCAGTTCTTC. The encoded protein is CASSPWTGAYNEQFF.

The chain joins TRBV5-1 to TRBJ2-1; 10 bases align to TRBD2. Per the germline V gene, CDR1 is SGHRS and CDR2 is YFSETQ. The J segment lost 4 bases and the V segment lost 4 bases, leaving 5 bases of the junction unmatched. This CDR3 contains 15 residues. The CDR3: CASSGGLAAYNEQFF. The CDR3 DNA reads TGCGCCAGCAGCGGAGGACTAGCGGCATACAATGAGCAGTTCTTC.

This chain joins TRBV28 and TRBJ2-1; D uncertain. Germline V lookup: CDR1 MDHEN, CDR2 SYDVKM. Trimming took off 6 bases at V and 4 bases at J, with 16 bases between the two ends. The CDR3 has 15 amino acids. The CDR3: CASSPDRAGYNEQFF. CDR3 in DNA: TGTGCCAGCAGCCCCGATAGGGCCGGGTACAATGAGCAGTTCTTC.

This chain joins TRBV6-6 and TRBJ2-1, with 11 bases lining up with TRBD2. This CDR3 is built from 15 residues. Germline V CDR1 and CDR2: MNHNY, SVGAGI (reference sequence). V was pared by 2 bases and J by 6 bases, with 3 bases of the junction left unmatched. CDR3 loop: CASSYGTSGLNEQFF. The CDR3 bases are TGTGCCAGCAGTTACGGGACTAGCGGACTCAATGAGCAGTTCTTC.

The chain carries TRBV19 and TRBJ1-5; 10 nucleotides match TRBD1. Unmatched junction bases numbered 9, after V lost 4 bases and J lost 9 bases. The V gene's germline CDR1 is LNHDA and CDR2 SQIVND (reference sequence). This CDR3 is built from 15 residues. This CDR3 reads CASSTAGQGGLPQHF. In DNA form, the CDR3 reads TGTGCCAGTAGTACCGCCGGACAGGGGGGTCTGCCCCAGCATTTT.

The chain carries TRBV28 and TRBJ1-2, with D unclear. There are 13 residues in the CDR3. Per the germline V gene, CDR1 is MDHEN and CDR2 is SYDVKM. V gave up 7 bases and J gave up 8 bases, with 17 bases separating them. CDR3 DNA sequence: TGTGCCAGCACCCAACGAGGGCGTCGAGGCTACACCTTC. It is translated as CASTQRGRRGYTF.

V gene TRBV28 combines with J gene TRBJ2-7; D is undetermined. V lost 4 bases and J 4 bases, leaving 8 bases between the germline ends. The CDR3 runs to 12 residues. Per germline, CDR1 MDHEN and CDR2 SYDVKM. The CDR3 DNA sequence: TGTGCCAGCAGTTCCCCAAGGTACGAGCAGTACTTC. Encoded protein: CASSSPRYEQYF.

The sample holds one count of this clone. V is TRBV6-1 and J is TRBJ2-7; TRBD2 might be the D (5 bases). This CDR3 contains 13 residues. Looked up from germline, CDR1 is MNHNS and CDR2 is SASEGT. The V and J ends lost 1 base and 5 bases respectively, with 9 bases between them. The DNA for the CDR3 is TGTGCCAGCAGTGAAGGGCGGGTTGACGAGCAGTACTTC. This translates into CASSEGRVDEQYF.

The DNA of the CDR3 is TGTGCCAGCAGGTACGGGGGGCAGAGCTTCTATGGCTACACCTTC. Its protein is CASRYGGQSFYGYTF. This sequence joins TRBV6-2 or TRBV6-3 and TRBJ1-2, with D possibly matching TRBD1 (6 bases). The CDR3 is 15 residues long. In germline, CDR1 is MNHEY, CDR2 SVGEGT. Trimming removed 6 bases at V and 4 bases at J, with 18 bases between.

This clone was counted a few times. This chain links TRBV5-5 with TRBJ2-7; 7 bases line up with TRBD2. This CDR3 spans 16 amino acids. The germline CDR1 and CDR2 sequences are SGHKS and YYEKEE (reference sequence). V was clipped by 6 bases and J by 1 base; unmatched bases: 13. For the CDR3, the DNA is TGTGCCAGCACCCTCATCTCCGGGACTACTTCCTACGAGCAGTACTTC. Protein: CASTLISGTTSYEQYF.

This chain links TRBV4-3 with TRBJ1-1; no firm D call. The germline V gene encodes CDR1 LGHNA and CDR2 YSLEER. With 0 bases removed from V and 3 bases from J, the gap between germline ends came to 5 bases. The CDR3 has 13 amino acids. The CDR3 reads CASSQDRDTEAFF. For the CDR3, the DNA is TGCGCCAGCAGCCAAGATCGAGACACTGAAGCTTTCTTT.

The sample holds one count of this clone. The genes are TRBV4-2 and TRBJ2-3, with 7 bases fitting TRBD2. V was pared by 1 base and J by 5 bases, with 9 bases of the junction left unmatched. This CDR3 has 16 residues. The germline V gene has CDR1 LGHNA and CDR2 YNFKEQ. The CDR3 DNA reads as TGTGCCAGCAGCCAAGTCCCAGCGGGACGGGAAGATACGCAGTATTTT. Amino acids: CASSQVPAGREDTQYF.

The chain's CDR3 is CASSIPRETQYF. DNA of the CDR3: TGTGCCAGCAGCATCCCCCGGGAGACCCAGTACTTC. The chain combines TRBV5-5 with TRBJ2-5; D gene unclear. The CDR3 consists of 12 residues. The germline V gene has CDR1 SGHKS and CDR2 YYEKEE (reference sequence). The germline V and J ends were trimmed by 4 bases and 5 bases, with 9 bases remaining between them.